Listed here are 25 T cell receptor beta chains from one sample, sequenced in a study of CD8+ T cells in alopecia areata. cDNA serving as the sequencing template came from extracted, reverse transcribed RNA. The repertoire was sequenced with immunoSEQ multiplex PCR; TCRdb's copy has only in-frame clones and lacks some. The data show 130,000 to 150,000 clones, with 40% to 55% seen just once and 0.95% to 1% held by the top ten. Source: CD4+ T cells sorted from blood, taken at week 0. These receptors were collected from a human donor with alopecia areata.

The genes are TRBV5-6 and TRBJ2-1; D possibly corresponds to TRBD2 (6 bases). V gave up 1 base and J gave up 3 bases, with 14 bases separating them. Germline V CDR1 and CDR2: SGHDT, YYEEEE. This CDR3 has 16 amino acids. CDR3 nucleotides: TGTGCCAGCAGCTTGTTTAGCGGAAACAACTACAATGAGCAGTTCTTC. This translates into CASSLFSGNNYNEQFF.

V and J are TRBV5-6 and TRBJ1-2, with TRBD1 as a possible D gene (5 bases). Trimming took off 0 bases at V and 4 bases at J, with 7 bases between the two ends. The CDR3 totals 13 residues. The germline gives CDR1 SGHDT, CDR2 YYEEEE. CDR3 loop: CASSLEGPYGYTF. The CDR3 DNA sequence: TGTGCCAGCAGCTTGGAGGGACCCTATGGCTACACCTTC.

The rearrangement links TRBV5-1 to TRBJ2-5, with TRBD1 matching 8 bases. Trimming took 4 bases from V and 3 from J; bases not matched to a gene: 2. This CDR3 contains 13 residues. Per germline, CDR1 SGHRS and CDR2 YFSETQ. CDR3 nucleotide sequence: TGCGCCAGCAGCAAGGACAGGGAAGAGACCCAGTACTTC. Residues: CASSKDREETQYF.

This clone showed up just a few times. V is TRBV6-5 and J is TRBJ1-2, with D possibly being TRBD1 (6 bases). Germline values: CDR1 MNHEY, CDR2 SVGAGI. Trimming removed 0 bases from V and 8 bases from J, with 10 bases in between. The CDR3 is made up of 13 amino acids. CDR3 region: CASSYSRGGGYTF. The CDR3 DNA follows: TGTGCCAGCAGTTACTCCAGGGGAGGAGGCTACACCTTC.

The CDR3 nucleotides are TGTGCCAGCAGCTTGGGCGGACCGACGGGGGACGAGCAGTTCTTC. This codes for CASSLGGPTGDEQFF. This rearrangement joins TRBV5-4 to TRBJ2-1; tentatively, D is TRBD2 (6 bases). The V gene lost 0 bases and the J gene lost 10 bases, with 17 bases spanning the gap. The CDR3 covers 15 residues. The germline V gene has CDR1 SGHNT and CDR2 YYREEE (reference sequence).

This rearrangement joins TRBV4-1 to TRBJ1-2; TRBD1 is a possible D gene (5 bases). V lost 3 bases to trimming and J lost 2 bases, with 19 bases between them. The CDR3 loop spans 17 amino acids. Looked up from germline, CDR1 is MGHRA and CDR2 is YSYEKL. In DNA, the CDR3 is TGCGCCAGCAGCCAGGGGGGACGAGGGAGATCAAACTATGGCTACACCTTC. It yields the protein CASSQGGRGRSNYGYTF.

The chain employs TRBV2 and TRBJ2-1; 10 bases are a match to TRBD2. The CDR3 is 18 residues long. Unmatched junction bases numbered 13, after V lost 3 bases and J lost 5 bases. CDR1 and CDR2 from the germline V gene are SNHLY and FYNNEI. For the CDR3, the DNA is TGTGCCAGCAGTGAGGTACCTAGCGGGAGCGGGGGGGACAATGAGCAGTTCTTC. Amino acid sequence: CASSEVPSGSGGDNEQFF.

This clone has a handful of counts. The chain combines TRBV30 with TRBJ2-7, with D hard to call. Trimming removed 0 bases from V and 6 bases from J, with 12 bases in between. Looked up from germline, CDR1 is GTSNPN and CDR2 is SVGIG (reference sequence). The CDR3 has 13 residues. Written as DNA, the CDR3 is TGTGCCTGGAGTGTACGTCCCTCGAGCGAGCAGTACTTC. This codes for CAWSVRPSSEQYF. Full variable domain (outside the CDR3, taken from reference TRBV30 and TRBJ2-7): SQTIHQWPATLVQPVGSPLSLECTVEGTSNPNLYWYRQAAGRGLQLLFYSVGIGQISSEVPQNLSASRPQDRQFILSSKKLLLSDSGFYLCAWSVRPSSEQYFGPGTRLTVT.

This chain uses TRBV4-3 with TRBJ2-6, with D tentatively TRBD1 (5 bases). The V gene lost 1 base and the J gene lost 4 bases, with 8 bases spanning the gap. The CDR3 runs 15 residues. The V gene's germline CDR1 is LGHNA and CDR2 YSLEER. CDR3 region: CASSQGGYGANVLTF. The CDR3 nucleotides read TGCGCCAGCAGCCAAGGGGGCTACGGGGCCAACGTCCTGACTTTC.

The DNA of the CDR3 is TGCAGCGTGGGAGTAGCGCGACAAGAGACCCAGTACTTC. It yields the protein CSVGVARQETQYF. The chain joins TRBV29-1 to TRBJ2-5; possibly TRBD2 for D (5 bases). V was pared by 6 bases and J by 2 bases, with 13 bases between. Germline values: CDR1 SQVTM, CDR2 ANQGSEA. The CDR3 length is 13 residues.

The CDR3 coding sequence is TGTGCCAGCAGCCCCTCCCTGGGGGCCTTGGGGGAGCTGTTTTTT. Its protein product is CASSPSLGALGELFF. The chain joins TRBV5-6 to TRBJ2-2; D perhaps matches TRBD1 (6 bases). CDR1 is SGHDT, CDR2 YYEEEE, per germline. V was cut by 4 bases and J by 8 bases, with 18 bases left in between. This CDR3 has 15 residues.

The chain recombines TRBV5-1 with TRBJ2-6; 8 bases align to TRBD2. The CDR3 is made up of 17 amino acids. Germline values: CDR1 SGHRS, CDR2 YFSETQ. After removal of 5 bases from V and 2 bases from J, the junction contained 9 bases not matched to a gene. The CDR3 nucleotides are TGCGCCAGCAGTGGTAGCGGGAATCCACCTGGGGCCAACGTCCTGACTTTC. Residues: CASSGSGNPPGANVLTF. The full variable domain, rest sourced from reference TRBV5-1 and TRBJ2-6, is KAGVTQTPRYLIKTRGQQVTLSCSPISGHRSVSWYQQTPGQGLQFLFEYFSETQRNKGNFPGRFSGRQFSNSRSEMNVSTLELGDSALYLCASSGSGNPPGANVLTFGAGSRLTVL.

This chain connects TRBV28 to TRBJ1-5; D is uncertain. The CDR3 covers 17 residues. Germline values: CDR1 MDHEN, CDR2 SYDVKM. V shed 5 bases and J shed 1 base, with 18 bases lying between them. This CDR3 is CASSPGEGWESNQPQHF. The CDR3 DNA follows: TGTGCCAGCAGTCCCGGGGAGGGATGGGAGAGCAATCAGCCCCAGCATTTT. Using reference TRBV28 and TRBJ1-5 for the parts outside the CDR3, the full variable domain is DVKVTQSSRYLVKRTGEKVFLECVQDMDHENMFWYRQDPGLGLRLIYFSYDVKMKEKGDIPEGYSVSREKKERFSLILESASTNQTSMYLCASSPGEGWESNQPQHFGDGTRLSIL.

The chain is built from TRBV7-9 and TRBJ2-1, with TRBD2 matching 8 bases. Germline loops: CDR1 SEHNR, CDR2 FQNEAQ (reference sequence). The CDR3 spans 16 residues. The V and J ends lost 4 bases and 0 bases, in that order; junction bases with no gene match: 5. The CDR3 DNA sequence: TGTGCCAGCAGCTCCCTAGCGGGCAGCTCCTACAATGAGCAGTTCTTC. Translating it yields CASSSLAGSSYNEQFF.

This clone was counted only a few times. The chain couples TRBV4-1 to TRBJ2-1; D is ambiguous. In germline, CDR1 is MGHRA, CDR2 YSYEKL. The CDR3 length is 14 residues. With 0 bases removed from V and 7 bases from J, the gap between germline ends came to 10 bases. The CDR3 here is CASSQENGLNEQFF. The CDR3 bases are TGCGCCAGCAGCCAAGAAAACGGTTTGAATGAGCAGTTCTTC.

V gene TRBV11-3 combines with J gene TRBJ2-5; 7 nucleotides align to TRBD1. The germline V gene has CDR1 SGHNT and CDR2 YENEEA. CDR3 length: 17 residues. The J segment lost 2 bases and the V segment lost 1 base, leaving 10 bases of the junction unmatched. The CDR3 region has the DNA TGTGCCAGCAGCTTAGGAAGGGTGGGACAGCCTCAAGAGACCCAGTACTTC. It encodes CASSLGRVGQPQETQYF.

This clone was detected only a few times. The chain couples TRBV5-1 to TRBJ2-7, with D unresolved. Germline V gene sequence: CDR1 SGHRS, CDR2 YFSETQ. Between the trimmed V and J ends, which lost 0 bases and 0 bases, there was a span of 10 bases. The CDR3 covers 15 residues. The CDR3 DNA is TGCGCCAGCAGCTTGGTGTCCGAAAGCTCCTACGAGCAGTACTTC. Amino acid sequence: CASSLVSESSYEQYF.

V gene TRBV25-1 combines with J gene TRBJ2-5; D might be TRBD1 (5 bases). The CDR3 has 16 residues. The V and J ends lost 2 bases and 2 bases respectively, with 15 bases between them. Germline V gene lookup returns CDR1 MGHDK and CDR2 SYGVNS. The CDR3 coding sequence is TGTGCCAGCAGTGAACACTCCTGGGGCAGGCAAGAGACCCAGTACTTC. Translated: CASSEHSWGRQETQYF.

This clone occurred a few times. J is TRBJ1-5 and V is TRBV6-6; D not resolved. The CDR3 is 15 amino acids. The V gene's germline CDR1 is MNHNY and CDR2 SVGAGI (reference sequence). V was trimmed by 6 bases and J by 0 bases, leaving 12 bases between them. In nucleotides, the CDR3 is TGTGCCAGCAGGGGCTGGGAGGCTAGCAATCAGCCCCAGCATTTT. Protein product: CASRGWEASNQPQHF.

The chain combines TRBV7-2 with TRBJ2-3, with D possibly matching TRBD1 (6 bases). V shed 4 bases and J shed 4 bases, with 21 bases lying between them. This CDR3 comprises 17 residues. Germline assignment: CDR1 SGHTA and CDR2 FQGNSA. The DNA of the CDR3 is TGTGCCAGCAGCTCCCAATGGGGGCAGGGGATCGCAGATACGCAGTATTTT. It is translated as CASSSQWGQGIADTQYF.

This clone was counted only a few times. The J gene is TRBJ2-7, the V gene TRBV7-9, with D unclear. Germline CDR1 SEHNR, CDR2 FQNEAQ (reference sequence). Trimming took off 5 bases at V and 2 bases at J, with 10 bases between the two ends. The CDR3 runs 13 residues. The CDR3 bases are TGTGCCAGCAGCCTAACAATGGCCTACGAGCAGTACTTC. It encodes CASSLTMAYEQYF.

The rearrangement joins TRBV7-2 to TRBJ2-7; tentatively, D is TRBD2 (6 bases). There are 15 residues in the CDR3. From germline, CDR1 is SGHTA and CDR2 FQGNSA. V shed 1 base and J shed 3 bases, with 13 bases lying between them. The CDR3 sequence: CASSLVESGVYEQYF. The CDR3 DNA sequence: TGTGCCAGCAGCTTAGTAGAGTCGGGGGTCTACGAGCAGTACTTC.

This sequence joins TRBV5-1 and TRBJ2-5; 9 bases line up with TRBD2. CDR3 length: 17 residues. V lost 0 bases to trimming and J lost 5 bases; unmatched junction nucleotides: 11. In germline, CDR1 is SGHRS, CDR2 YFSETQ. The CDR3 loop reads CASSLAAGGPTVETQYF. The CDR3, as DNA: TGCGCCAGCAGCTTGGCGGCGGGAGGGCCGACAGTTGAGACCCAGTACTTC.

This clone was seen only a few times. The gene calls are TRBV19 and TRBJ1-1, with TRBD1 matching 9 bases. Trimming cost V 3 bases and J 4 bases; bases outside gene matches: 6. This CDR3 is 15 amino acids long. Germline assignment: CDR1 LNHDA and CDR2 SQIVND (reference sequence). DNA for the CDR3: TGTGCCAGTAGTATCCCGGGACAGGGTATCACTGAAGCTTTCTTT. As protein: CASSIPGQGITEAFF.

This sequence joins TRBV7-2 and TRBJ2-1, with 12 nucleotides matching TRBD2. CDR3 length: 16 residues. Trimming cost V 4 bases and J 4 bases; bases outside gene matches: 5. Germline-derived CDR1 and CDR2 are SGHTA and FQGNSA. This chain's CDR3 is CASSYRTSGEYNEQFF. CDR3 bases: TGTGCCAGCAGCTACCGGACTAGCGGGGAATACAATGAGCAGTTCTTC.